This is a list of T cell receptor beta chains from one sample in a study of monozygotic twins with inflammatory bowel disease. Reprocessing the 5' RACE reads, TCRdb reports a single entry for every CDR3 protein and omits DNA. The sample totals roughly 100,000 distinct CDR3 sequences. Sequenced: blood. The source is a human donor with ulcerative colitis or Crohn's disease, or a healthy co-twin of an affected twin (not recorded which). The CDR3 runs from the conserved cysteine through the conserved F or W.

v_gene,j_gene,CDR3aa
TRBV3-1,TRBJ2-7,CASSLGMGLVYEQYF
TRBV5-1,TRBJ1-1,CASSPPNTEAFF
TRBV7-3,TRBJ2-1,CASSLSNNEQFF
TRBV5-4,TRBJ2-7,CASSSDRGYEQYF
TRBV12-3/TRBV12-4,TRBJ2-4,CASSWTVRLAKNIQYF
TRBV4-3,TRBJ1-2,CASSQRNYGYTF
TRBV5-4,TRBJ2-3,CASSFIASGDDTQYF
TRBV12-5,TRBJ2-3,CASGWGTGDGRDTQYF
TRBV5-6,TRBJ2-1,CASSLAGLDEQFF
TRBV20-1,TRBJ1-4,CSARQTTNEKLFF
TRBV2,TRBJ1-1,CASSERTGVTEAFF
TRBV20-1,TRBJ2-5,CSATGGQETQYF
TRBV19,TRBJ2-7,CASMTPTYEQYF
TRBV12-3/TRBV12-4,TRBJ1-5,CASSLLHINQPQHF
TRBV7-2,TRBJ2-4,CASSLDATPFDIQYF
TRBV4-2,TRBJ2-7,CASSRIGAYEQYF
TRBV20-1,TRBJ2-7,CSASRTGPTYEQYF
TRBV15,TRBJ2-3,CATSRTSGRKTDTQYF
TRBV11-2,TRBJ2-1,CASSLGGAGVSYNEQFF
TRBV5-1,TRBJ2-6,CASSTDPGGSGANVLTF
TRBV28,TRBJ1-6,CASSMSSYNSPLHF
TRBV7-2,TRBJ1-2,CASSWTGANYGYTF
TRBV3-1,TRBJ1-3,CASSPNLGTGGNTIYF
TRBV12-3/TRBV12-4,TRBJ1-1,CASSFRGQGTEAFF
TRBV6-5,TRBJ2-7,CASSSWTGSSYEQYF
TRBV4-3,TRBJ1-2,CASSQVQGSDYGYTF
TRBV20-1,TRBJ2-1,CSARDGTKQFF
TRBV18,TRBJ2-7,CASSPISGPAYEQYF
TRBV9,TRBJ2-5,CASSADLGGETQYF
TRBV9,TRBJ1-1,CASSSPLDTEAFF
TRBV20-1,TRBJ2-2,CSARDRRTATTGELFF
TRBV6-1,TRBJ2-7,CASSTTSGAHPYEQYF
TRBV10-3,TRBJ2-5,CAIRGLAAETQYF
TRBV5-1,TRBJ2-3,CASSPSGGTLREQYF
TRBV20-1,TRBJ1-4,CSLDRPKEKLFF
TRBV7-3,TRBJ2-3,CASSLTASSQNTQYF
TRBV7-9,TRBJ1-2,CASSSAGASSYGYTF
TRBV28,TRBJ1-5,CASAARMLSVIHQPQHF
TRBV9,TRBJ2-3,CASSASERPTDTQYF